The 21 T cell receptor beta chains given below trace back to one sample, sequenced in a study of blood T cell repertoires in COVID-19. Sequencing used immunoSEQ multiplex PCR; TCRdb keeps in-frame clones, though not all of them. The table lists over 100,000 clones, around 84% of them singletons. Sequenced: peripheral blood. These receptors came from a middle-aged man with acute or convalescent COVID-19.

The genes are TRBV5-1 and TRBJ2-7; tentative D call: TRBD1 (5 bases). V was clipped by 5 bases and J by 2 bases, with 11 bases between them. CDR1 is SGHRS, CDR2 YFSETQ, per germline. CDR3 length equals 13 residues. The CDR3 protein is CASSYDSPYEQYF. For the CDR3, the DNA is TGCGCCAGCAGTTACGACAGCCCCTACGAGCAGTACTTC.

V and J are TRBV5-1 and TRBJ1-2, with 7 nucleotides matching TRBD1. With 4 bases clipped from V and 4 bases from J, the junction kept 4 bases outside the gene matches. Germline CDR1 is SGHRS and CDR2 is YFSETQ. The CDR3 runs 13 residues. The CDR3 region is CASSLGQSYGYTF. CDR3 sequence (DNA): TGCGCCAGCAGCCTGGGACAGTCCTATGGCTACACCTTC.

This chain uses TRBV27 with TRBJ2-1; maybe TRBD1 (6 bases). Deletions cut 5 bases from V and 9 bases from J, with 17 bases between. The germline gives CDR1 MNHEY, CDR2 SMNVEV (reference sequence). The CDR3 covers 14 residues. CDR3 nucleotides: TGTGCCAGCAGTCCCGCCCAACAGGGAAGTGAGCAGTTCTTC. Encoded protein: CASSPAQQGSEQFF.

The chain combines TRBV28 with TRBJ1-1, with D possibly matching TRBD1 (6 bases). The CDR3 length is 14 residues. The germline V gene encodes CDR1 MDHEN and CDR2 SYDVKM. V was cut by 5 bases and J by 5 bases, with 15 bases left in between. The CDR3 region has the DNA TGTGCCAGCAGTCAGGGGTCAGGATGGACTGAAGCTTTCTTT. Its translation is CASSQGSGWTEAFF.

This chain connects TRBV6-6 to TRBJ1-2; the match to TRBD1 covers 7 bases. The germline gives CDR1 MNHNY, CDR2 SVGAGI (reference sequence). There are 14 residues in the CDR3. After removal of 0 bases from V and 4 bases from J, the junction contained 2 bases not matched to a gene. The CDR3 nucleotides are TGTGCCAGCAGTTACTCGGACAGGAGCTATGGCTACACCTTC. The encoded protein is CASSYSDRSYGYTF.

The CDR3 DNA is TGCGCCAGCAGTCCTCCGGGACAGGCTTACGAGCAGTACTTC. It codes for CASSPPGQAYEQYF. The J gene is TRBJ2-7, the V gene TRBV4-1; 8 bases line up with TRBD1. The CDR3 consists of 14 residues. The J segment lost 4 bases and the V segment lost 6 bases, leaving 8 bases of the junction unmatched. Germline V gene data show CDR1 as MGHRA and CDR2 as YSYEKL.

V usage is TRBV19 and J usage is TRBJ2-7; D might be TRBD2 (6 bases). The CDR3 totals 16 residues. The V end was cut by 0 bases, the J end by 0 bases, with 12 bases between. From germline, CDR1 is LNHDA and CDR2 SQIVND (reference sequence). CDR3 coding DNA: TGTGCCAGTAGTATAGATCCTACCGGGAGCTCCTACGAGCAGTACTTC. Residues: CASSIDPTGSSYEQYF.

As for this clone: Other DNA sequences in this sample translate to the same CDR3. The chain uses TRBV9 and TRBJ2-7; D may be TRBD2 (5 bases). Deletions cut 0 bases from V and 1 base from J, with 8 bases between. This CDR3 has 14 residues. Germline assignment: CDR1 SGDLS and CDR2 YYNGEE. The CDR3 region is CASSVGSGSYEQYF. The DNA of the CDR3 is TGTGCCAGCAGCGTAGGGAGCGGTTCCTACGAGCAGTACTTC.

The chain links TRBV3-1 (or the pseudogene TRBV3-2) to TRBJ2-7; 9 bases are shared with TRBD1. Germline trimming cut 4 bases from V and 3 bases from J; bases unmatched to any gene: 1. The germline V gene encodes CDR1 LGHDT and CDR2 YNNKEL (reference sequence). This CDR3 is 13 amino acids long. The CDR3 protein is CASSRGQGYEQYF. The CDR3 coding sequence is TGTGCCAGCAGCCGGGGACAGGGCTACGAGCAGTACTTC.

This clone was observed a handful of times. This chain uses TRBV7-9 with TRBJ1-1, with D maybe TRBD1 (6 bases). This CDR3 spans 15 amino acids. With 3 bases removed from V and 5 bases from J, the gap between germline ends came to 16 bases. The germline V gene encodes CDR1 SEHNR and CDR2 FQNEAQ (reference sequence). CDR3 DNA: TGTGCCAGCAGCTTCAGCGGGGGCAGACGAACTGAAGCTTTCTTT. Residues: CASSFSGGRRTEAFF. The full variable domain, its missing parts supplied by reference TRBV7-9 and TRBJ1-1, is DTGVSQNPRHKITKRGQNVTFRCDPISEHNRLYWYRQTLGQGPEFLTYFQNEAQLEKSRLLSDRFSAERPKGSFSTLEIQRTEQGDSAMYLCASSFSGGRRTEAFFGQGTRLTVV.

As to this clone: Other DNA variants within this sample encode the same CDR3. The V and J genes are TRBV4-1 and TRBJ2-1, with TRBD2 as a possible D gene (7 bases). Germline assignment: CDR1 MGHRA and CDR2 YSYEKL. The CDR3 is 17 residues long. Deletions cut 3 bases from V and 0 bases from J, with 15 bases between. CDR3 region: CASSQRGRGASYNEQFF. In nucleotides, the CDR3 is TGCGCCAGCAGCCAGAGGGGGAGGGGGGCCTCCTACAATGAGCAGTTCTTC.

Only a few counts were recorded for this clone. This CDR3 reads CASSTGYGYTF. CDR3 DNA sequence: TGTGCCAGCAGTACGGGCTATGGCTACACCTTC. The gene calls are TRBV6-5 and TRBJ1-2; D not resolved. CDR1 and CDR2 from the germline V gene are MNHEY and SVGAGI. The CDR3 contains 11 residues. V was cut by 5 bases and J by 4 bases, with 5 bases left in between.

The chain joins TRBV28 to TRBJ1-1, with unresolved D. Germline V gives CDR1 MDHEN, CDR2 SYDVKM. The CDR3 has 11 residues. Trimming removed 5 bases at V and 8 bases at J, with 9 bases between. This CDR3 is CASSVNREAFF. The CDR3 region has the DNA TGTGCCAGCAGTGTAAACAGAGAAGCTTTCTTT.

The V and J genes are TRBV30 and TRBJ2-1, with 10 bases that match TRBD2. The ends lost 5 bases at V and 9 bases at J; junction bases unmatched: 10. From germline, CDR1 is GTSNPN and CDR2 SVGIG (reference sequence). This CDR3 is built from 14 residues. CDR3 sequence (DNA): TGTGCCTGGGTTAGCGGGAGGACCAGCGGTGAGCAGTTCTTC. It encodes CAWVSGRTSGEQFF.

V is TRBV5-6 and J is TRBJ2-5; tentatively, D is TRBD2 (5 bases). This CDR3 is 14 amino acids long. Germline CDR1 and CDR2: SGHDT and YYEEEE. V was shortened by 3 bases and J by 5 bases, with 14 bases between the two germline ends. The CDR3 DNA follows: TGTGCCAGCAGCTACTTTGCGGGCCGGGAGACCCAGTACTTC. It codes for CASSYFAGRETQYF.

CDR3 nucleotide sequence: TGCGCCAGCAGCCCGGAGACTCCCCCAACGGACGAGCAGTACTTC. It codes for CASSPETPPTDEQYF. The chain uses TRBV4-3 and TRBJ2-7, with D unresolved. The CDR3 is made up of 15 amino acids. V lost 4 bases and J lost 5, with 18 bases in between. Germline CDR1 LGHNA, CDR2 YSLEER.

The rearrangement links TRBV7-8 to TRBJ1-5; no clear D. Deletions cut 2 bases from V and 0 bases from J, with 11 bases between. CDR1 is SGHVS and CDR2 is FQNEAQ in the germline V gene. CDR3 length: 16 residues. The CDR3 sequence: CASSLRSGYSNQPQHF. The DNA of the CDR3 is TGTGCCAGCAGCTTACGGAGCGGCTATAGCAATCAGCCCCAGCATTTT.

This chain links TRBV6-4 with TRBJ2-1, with TRBD2 matching over 8 bases. The germline V gene encodes CDR1 MRHNA and CDR2 SNTAGT. This CDR3 region has 16 residues. V was clipped by 2 bases and J by 10 bases; unmatched bases: 13. Written as DNA, the CDR3 is TGTGCCAGCAGTGACACCCCGGGGGGGGCGCAGGGCGAGCAGTTCTTC. It is translated as CASSDTPGGAQGEQFF.

This sequence joins TRBV2 and TRBJ2-3; 8 bases match TRBD1. The CDR3 extends over 14 amino acids. Germline trimming cut 6 bases from V and 0 bases from J; bases unmatched to any gene: 2. Germline V gives CDR1 SNHLY, CDR2 FYNNEI. In nucleotides, the CDR3 is TGTGCCAGCAGACGACAGGGGAGCACAGATACGCAGTATTTT. Translated: CASRRQGSTDTQYF.

The J gene is TRBJ2-6, the V gene TRBV19; possible D gene TRBD1, 6 bases. The V gene lost 5 bases and the J gene lost 4 bases, with 18 bases spanning the gap. This CDR3 is 17 amino acids long. From germline, CDR1 is LNHDA and CDR2 SQIVND (reference sequence). The CDR3 reads CASSRGQGRRGANVLTF. For the CDR3, the DNA is TGTGCCAGTAGTCGGGGACAAGGACGCCGGGGGGCCAACGTCCTGACTTTC. Complete variable domain (other parts from reference TRBV19 and TRBJ2-6): DGGITQSPKYLFRKEGQNVTLSCEQNLNHDAMYWYRQDPGQGLRLIYYSQIVNDFQKGDIAEGYSVSREKKESFPLTVTSAQKNPTAFYLCASSRGQGRRGANVLTFGAGSRLTVL.

CDR3: CASSLDLAGAYNEQFF. In DNA form, the CDR3 reads TGCGCCAGCAGCTTGGATCTAGCGGGGGCCTACAATGAGCAGTTCTTC. This chain uses TRBV5-1 with TRBJ2-1, with 10 bases lining up with TRBD2. Trimming removed 0 bases from V and 2 bases from J; junction bases left unmatched: 2. The germline gives CDR1 SGHRS, CDR2 YFSETQ. There are 16 residues in the CDR3.